This record looks at one TCR beta chain sequence and its context. Its antigen target is currently unknown. Base-call qualities are not available, and no considerably larger clone is one nucleotide away. The CDR3 numbers 15 residues from cysteine through phenylalanine. Only the CDR3 part of the read is kept: 45 bases, read in frame from the first base. Per the germline V gene, SGHVS is the CDR1 and FNYEAQ is the CDR2. V and J are truncated by 0 bases and 3 bases respectively, leaving an intervening sequence of 10 bases. Each sample received about 2 to 5.5 ug of genomic DNA as input, and the DNA input was kept equal within each pair of samples. TCR beta libraries were constructed with the immunoSEQ hsTCRbeta Kit, with multiplexed V and J gene primers used across two PCR steps. Pooled libraries, together with positive and negative controls, were sequenced on an Illumina MiSeq with a 100-cycle paired-end protocol. The original methods were these. The immunoSEQ vendor processed the raw data into normalized, annotated TCR beta repertoire reports. Richness was defined as the number of unique clones by nucleotide sequence, and the iChao1 and Efron-Thisted estimators were used to extrapolate total richness. Pielou's evenness, Simpson's index, top-ten clone proportional abundance, and Morisita overlap index were used to characterize and compare paired lesions. The table was pulled from immuneACCESS by TCRdb, which kept in-frame rearrangements only. Such tables lose some clones; where checked, under half of the loss comes from unresolved V genes, and the rest has no known cause. The V and J calls and clone size come from that table; D and trimming were worked out from the DNA. The sample contains more than 2,500 clones, roughly 85% of them found a single time. Together, the top ten hold 7.2% of the sample.

Patients underwent resection for synchronous oligometastatic disease or delayed recurrence of a solitary brain metastasis. To avoid including cancers other than NSCLC, any patient with a history of multiple malignancies was excluded. Using marked H&E slides as a guide, tumor areas were macrodissected from 5 or 6 unstained about 10 um sections that had been deparaffinized. All specimens were formalin-fixed and paraffin-embedded (FFPE). The AllPrep DNA/RNA FFPE Kit was used for extraction of genomic DNA. The record originates from a study of T cells in lung cancer brain metastases (dated by TCRdb to 2016 to 2018). Context from the whole study: Of the roughly 22 patients, about 17 had a history of tobacco use, with a median of roughly 41 pack-years. Of the roughly 21 patients, some 19 received no interval therapy between resection of the primary and resection of the metastasis. The median interval between acquisition of the primary specimen and acquisition of the brain metastasis specimen was 300 to 400 days. In this study, the TCR beta CDR3 repertoires of fully resected primary non-small cell lung cancers were compared with those of paired brain metastases. The cohort comprised around 20 patients contributing roughly 40 specimens, one primary lung lesion and one brain metastasis each. A median age at first diagnosis of around 57 years was recorded for the patients, of whom 8 or 9 were male and under 12 were female. Primary and metastatic specimens both had an average DNA integrity number of approximately 3.9, with no significant difference between the two sites.

Broader findings and caveats from the paper: Most clones were found to be lesion-specific, and limited overlap was observed between paired lesions (mean Morisita index approximately 0.2). In brain metastases, the ten most abundant clones accounted for a significantly larger fraction of the repertoire than in primaries, a finding that suggests clonal expansion. DNA fragmentation in FFPE samples may have prevented retrieval of the complete infiltrating T cell repertoire. It was not possible to control for the effects of preoperative corticosteroids on T cell infiltration in brain metastases. Brain metastases had significantly fewer unique productive clones than paired primaries (median about 1,500 versus 4,200).

Sequenced: tumor tissue from the primary lung tumor. The cell subset or site label corresponds to: primary lung cancer lesion. This receptor was identified in a woman aged 55-75 years with non-small cell lung cancer. The chain is made from TRBV7-6 and TRBJ2-3; possibly the D gene is TRBD2, per 6 matching bases. The DNA sequence is as follows: TGTGCCAGCAGCTTAGCGTACGGGAGTACAGATACGCAGTATTTT. The resulting protein is CASSLAYGSTDTQYF.